These T cell receptor beta chains were read from a single sample in a study of cytomegalovirus exposure and HLA in healthy donors. Here immunoSEQ multiplex PCR was the method, and the copy in TCRdb shows in-frame clones only, minus some. The sample has approximately 260,000 clones, approximately 86% seen once. The sequencing sample was made of PBMCs. The receptors shown here come from a woman aged 18-29 years in good health and CMV-seronegative. Both conserved end residues are part of each CDR3. The D gene is left open where the match is weak. Not all rows give a size; the values are once, few, many and, for expanded clones, a class.

J gene: TRBJ2-7
V gene: TRBV4-1
clone size: -
D gene: TRBD2
CDR3 protein: CASSQERRGGRYEQYF
CDR3 DNA: TGCGCCAGCAGCCAAGAACGGCGGGGGGGCCGATACGAGCAGTACTTC

J gene: TRBJ2-2
V gene: TRBV5-1
clone size: once
D gene: -
CDR3 protein: CASSSDGRNTGELFF
CDR3 DNA: TGCGCCAGCAGCTCGGACGGGAGAAACACCGGGGAGCTGTTTTTT

J gene: TRBJ1-2
V gene: TRBV5-1
clone size: once
D gene: -
CDR3 protein: CASSDEGASNYGYTF
CDR3 DNA: TGCGCCAGCAGTGATGAGGGAGCCTCTAACTATGGCTACACCTTC

J gene: TRBJ2-7
V gene: TRBV21-1
clone size: -
D gene: -
CDR3 protein: CARPQQARYEQYF
CDR3 DNA: TGTGCCAGGCCCCAACAGGCCCGGTACGAGCAGTACTTC

J gene: TRBJ2-6
V gene: TRBV4-2
clone size: -
D gene: -
CDR3 protein: CASSQDLTGSGANVLTF
CDR3 DNA: TGTGCCAGCAGCCAAGATTTGACAGGCTCTGGGGCCAACGTCCTGACTTTC

J gene: TRBJ2-3
V gene: TRBV4-1
clone size: -
D gene: TRBD2
CDR3 protein: CASSQPTSGGPRDTQYF
CDR3 DNA: TGCGCCAGCAGCCAGCCTACTAGCGGGGGTCCCCGGGATACGCAGTATTTT

J gene: TRBJ1-2
V gene: TRBV21-1
clone size: -
D gene: -
CDR3 protein: CASTQGRGNYGYTF
CDR3 DNA: TGTGCCAGCACACAGGGAAGGGGTAACTATGGCTACACCTTC

J gene: TRBJ1-4
V gene: TRBV7-9
clone size: few
D gene: -
CDR3 protein: CASSPRGLNEKLFF
CDR3 DNA: TGTGCCAGCAGCCCCAGAGGATTAAATGAAAAACTGTTTTTT

J gene: TRBJ1-2
V gene: TRBV27
clone size: few
D gene: -
CDR3 protein: CASSPRLHARGYTF
CDR3 DNA: TGTGCCAGCAGCCCCCGGCTGCACGCGCGGGGCTACACCTTC

J gene: TRBJ2-5
V gene: TRBV5-1
clone size: -
D gene: -
CDR3 protein: CASSLAVKGNRETQYF
CDR3 DNA: TGCGCCAGCAGCTTGGCCGTTAAGGGGAATCGGGAGACCCAGTACTTC

J gene: TRBJ2-7
V gene: TRBV5-6
clone size: -
D gene: TRBD1
CDR3 protein: CASSLVDRSYEQYF
CDR3 DNA: TGTGCCAGCAGCTTGGTGGACAGGTCGTACGAGCAGTACTTC

J gene: TRBJ1-2
V gene: TRBV7-8
clone size: -
D gene: TRBD1
CDR3 protein: CASSLDATGTGYGYTF
CDR3 DNA: TGTGCCAGCAGCTTAGATGCCACCGGGACAGGGTATGGCTACACCTTC

J gene: TRBJ1-4
V gene: TRBV5-1
clone size: -
D gene: TRBD1
CDR3 protein: CASSRQGGDEKLFF
CDR3 DNA: TGCGCCAGCAGCAGGCAAGGGGGCGATGAAAAACTGTTTTTT

J gene: TRBJ2-5
V gene: TRBV7-9
clone size: once
D gene: TRBD1
CDR3 protein: CASSLSVHTRTGKETQYF
CDR3 DNA: TGTGCCAGCAGCTTATCAGTCCATACCCGGACAGGGAAAGAGACCCAGTACTTC

J gene: TRBJ2-7
V gene: TRBV18
clone size: -
D gene: TRBD2
CDR3 protein: CASSLTLGLASYEQYF
CDR3 DNA: TGTGCCAGCTCTCTCACTTTGGGACTAGCCTCCTACGAGCAGTACTTC

J gene: TRBJ2-3
V gene: TRBV5-6
clone size: -
D gene: TRBD1
CDR3 protein: CASSNPGQGTDTQYF
CDR3 DNA: TGTGCCAGCAGCAACCCGGGACAGGGCACAGATACGCAGTATTTT

J gene: TRBJ1-2
V gene: TRBV21-1
clone size: -
D gene: -
CDR3 protein: CAIYSGTNYGYTF
CDR3 DNA: TGTGCCATATACAGCGGAACGAACTATGGCTACACCTTC

J gene: TRBJ1-2
V gene: TRBV6-6
clone size: -
D gene: TRBD1
CDR3 protein: CASSYQGQGGGYTF
CDR3 DNA: TGTGCCAGCAGTTACCAGGGACAGGGTGGCGGCTACACCTTC

J gene: TRBJ1-2
V gene: TRBV19
clone size: -
D gene: TRBD1
CDR3 protein: CASSIAWGQPNYGYTF
CDR3 DNA: TGTGCCAGTAGTATAGCATGGGGACAGCCTAACTATGGCTACACCTTC

J gene: TRBJ2-7
V gene: TRBV9
clone size: -
D gene: TRBD2
CDR3 protein: CASSLEPGGTYEQYF
CDR3 DNA: TGTGCCAGCAGCCTAGAGCCGGGGGGGACCTACGAGCAGTACTTC

J gene: TRBJ2-2
V gene: TRBV19
clone size: -
D gene: -
CDR3 protein: CAASSGPKVNTGELFF
CDR3 DNA: TGTGCCGCCAGTAGCGGTCCGAAGGTTAACACCGGGGAGCTGTTTTTT

J gene: TRBJ2-7
V gene: TRBV29-1
clone size: -
D gene: TRBD2
CDR3 protein: CSVGGLATSYEQYF
CDR3 DNA: TGCAGCGTTGGGGGACTAGCGACCTCCTACGAGCAGTACTTC

J gene: TRBJ1-5
V gene: TRBV5-1
clone size: -
D gene: -
CDR3 protein: CASSLGVASISNQPQHF
CDR3 DNA: TGCGCCAGCAGCTTGGGAGTCGCCTCTATTAGCAATCAGCCCCAGCATTTT

J gene: TRBJ2-5
V gene: TRBV19
clone size: -
D gene: TRBD1
CDR3 protein: CASSTGQGWQETQYF
CDR3 DNA: TGTGCCAGTAGTACGGGACAGGGGTGGCAAGAGACCCAGTACTTC

J gene: TRBJ2-1
V gene: TRBV7-2
clone size: -
D gene: TRBD2
CDR3 protein: CASSEAGGQYNEQFF
CDR3 DNA: TGTGCCAGCAGCGAAGCGGGGGGGCAGTACAATGAGCAGTTCTTC

J gene: TRBJ1-1
V gene: TRBV27
clone size: -
D gene: -
CDR3 protein: CASSLNNDRVAFF
CDR3 DNA: TGTGCCAGCAGTTTAAACAACGACAGAGTGGCTTTCTTT

J gene: TRBJ1-6
V gene: TRBV7-2
clone size: -
D gene: -
CDR3 protein: CASSSVRTLYNSPLHF
CDR3 DNA: TGTGCCAGCAGCTCGGTTAGGACACTTTATAATTCACCCCTCCACTTT

J gene: TRBJ2-5
V gene: TRBV19
clone size: -
D gene: -
CDR3 protein: CATQQGWGETQYF
CDR3 DNA: TGTGCCACCCAACAGGGATGGGGGGAGACCCAGTACTTC

J gene: TRBJ1-2
V gene: TRBV19
clone size: -
D gene: -
CDR3 protein: CASSPSYGYTF
CDR3 DNA: TGTGCCAGTAGTCCTTCCTATGGCTACACCTTC

J gene: TRBJ1-2
V gene: TRBV6-5
clone size: -
D gene: -
CDR3 protein: CASSYSPGGGIYGYTF
CDR3 DNA: TGTGCCAGCAGTTACTCACCTGGGGGGGGCATCTATGGCTACACCTTC

J gene: TRBJ1-5
V gene: TRBV9
clone size: -
D gene: TRBD1
CDR3 protein: CASSIGQGRYNQPQHF
CDR3 DNA: TGTGCCAGCAGCATAGGACAGGGACGTTACAATCAGCCCCAGCATTTT

J gene: TRBJ2-7
V gene: TRBV6-5
clone size: -
D gene: -
CDR3 protein: CASSYSEGVGSYEQYF
CDR3 DNA: TGTGCCAGCAGTTACTCAGAGGGGGTGGGTTCCTACGAGCAGTACTTC

J gene: TRBJ1-1
V gene: TRBV11-2
clone size: -
D gene: -
CDR3 protein: CASSFTGDTEAFF
CDR3 DNA: TGTGCCAGCAGCTTTACGGGGGACACTGAAGCTTTCTTT

J gene: TRBJ1-4
V gene: TRBV6-5
clone size: -
D gene: TRBD1
CDR3 protein: CASSPSTGTSEKLFF
CDR3 DNA: TGTGCCAGCAGTCCCTCGACAGGGACGTCTGAAAAACTGTTTTTT

J gene: TRBJ2-5
V gene: TRBV4-1
clone size: -
D gene: -
CDR3 protein: CASSQGWGVRETQYF
CDR3 DNA: TGCGCCAGCAGCCAAGGGTGGGGGGTCCGAGAGACCCAGTACTTC

J gene: TRBJ2-1
V gene: TRBV18
clone size: -
D gene: TRBD1
CDR3 protein: CASSPPSGQVYNEQFF
CDR3 DNA: TGTGCCAGCTCACCACCGTCGGGACAGGTGTACAATGAGCAGTTCTTC

J gene: TRBJ1-1
V gene: TRBV27
clone size: -
D gene: -
CDR3 protein: CASSKSDRLEAFF
CDR3 DNA: TGTGCCAGCAGTAAATCGGACAGACTTGAAGCTTTCTTT

J gene: TRBJ1-5
V gene: TRBV25-1
clone size: few
D gene: -
CDR3 protein: CASSPQGYGQPQHF
CDR3 DNA: TGTGCCAGCTCACCCCAGGGGTACGGTCAGCCCCAGCATTTT

J gene: TRBJ2-1
V gene: TRBV5-4
clone size: -
D gene: TRBD2
CDR3 protein: CASSVQTSGRGNEQFF
CDR3 DNA: TGTGCCAGCAGCGTACAAACTAGCGGGAGGGGCAATGAGCAGTTCTTC

J gene: TRBJ2-7
V gene: TRBV6-1
clone size: few
D gene: -
CDR3 protein: CASSGAPGQPTYEQYF
CDR3 DNA: TGTGCCAGCAGTGGAGCCCCCGGACAGCCGACCTACGAGCAGTACTTC

J gene: TRBJ2-3
V gene: TRBV29-1
clone size: -
D gene: -
CDR3 protein: CSVGTRGGTDTQYF
CDR3 DNA: TGCAGCGTCGGAACGCGCGGTGGGACAGATACGCAGTATTTT

J gene: TRBJ1-2
V gene: TRBV7-9
clone size: -
D gene: -
CDR3 protein: CASSLGGGKRGGYTF
CDR3 DNA: TGTGCCAGCAGCTTAGGAGGTGGGAAACGGGGTGGCTACACCTTC

J gene: TRBJ2-2
V gene: TRBV10-1
clone size: -
D gene: -
CDR3 protein: CASTPGLNTGELFF
CDR3 DNA: TGCGCCAGTACTCCGGGACTCAACACCGGGGAGCTGTTTTTT

J gene: TRBJ2-1
V gene: TRBV5-1
clone size: -
D gene: -
CDR3 protein: CASSLEGAIYNEQFF
CDR3 DNA: TGCGCCAGCAGCTTGGAGGGAGCGATCTACAATGAGCAGTTCTTC

J gene: TRBJ1-5
V gene: TRBV15
clone size: few
D gene: TRBD1
CDR3 protein: CATSRGQGEGPQHF
CDR3 DNA: TGTGCCACCAGCAGAGGACAGGGGGAAGGGCCCCAGCATTTT

J gene: TRBJ2-1
V gene: TRBV29-1
clone size: -
D gene: -
CDR3 protein: CSVRGGGASYNEQFF
CDR3 DNA: TGCAGCGTTAGGGGAGGCGGGGCCTCCTACAATGAGCAGTTCTTC

J gene: TRBJ2-3
V gene: TRBV11-2
clone size: -
D gene: -
CDR3 protein: CASSLNSGLTDTQYF
CDR3 DNA: TGTGCCAGCAGCTTAAATAGCGGACTCACAGATACGCAGTATTTT

J gene: TRBJ1-2
V gene: TRBV6-5
clone size: -
D gene: TRBD1
CDR3 protein: CASSRGQGPYGYTF
CDR3 DNA: TGTGCCAGCAGCCGCGGACAGGGACCCTATGGCTACACCTTC

J gene: TRBJ2-7
V gene: TRBV27
clone size: once
D gene: -
CDR3 protein: CASRTGQSHEQYF
CDR3 DNA: TGTGCCAGCAGGACGGGACAATCCCACGAGCAGTACTTC

J gene: TRBJ2-7
V gene: TRBV6-1
clone size: -
D gene: -
CDR3 protein: CASSDQTGTYEQYF
CDR3 DNA: TGTGCCAGCAGTGACCAGACAGGAACCTACGAGCAGTACTTC

J gene: TRBJ1-6
V gene: TRBV30
clone size: -
D gene: TRBD1
CDR3 protein: CAWSRGVYNSPLHF
CDR3 DNA: TGTGCCTGGAGCAGGGGGGTCTATAATTCACCCCTCCACTTT

J gene: TRBJ1-2
V gene: TRBV29-1
clone size: -
D gene: TRBD1
CDR3 protein: CSVALPGQGRGYTF
CDR3 DNA: TGCAGCGTTGCCCTCCCGGGACAGGGCCGCGGCTACACCTTC

J gene: TRBJ2-7
V gene: TRBV11-3
clone size: -
D gene: TRBD1
CDR3 protein: CASSSRTGYEQYF
CDR3 DNA: TGTGCCAGCAGCTCCCGGACAGGCTACGAGCAGTACTTC